This T cell receptor (beta chain) was recorded in a study of neoadjuvant anti-PD-1 for oral cavity cancer. The wider study: Nivolumab at 3 mg/kg was mostly given biweekly, three to four doses, pre-surgery. Non-progressing patients received a fourth nivolumab dose near day 43, then surgery on days 50-56.

The sample's time point: after neoadjuvant nivolumab, at surgical resection. Only in-frame clones appear in the TCRdb table, and some are missing; sequencing was by immunoSEQ multiplex PCR. The sample records roughly 13,000 clones, 70% to 85% being singletons. In its sample, this clone was seen once. Its matching antigen is unknown. The CDR3 totals 15 residues. The germline V gene encodes CDR1 SNHLY and CDR2 FYNNEI. The V end lost 6 bases, the J end lost 6 bases, and 18 bases lay between the germline ends. Study outcomes and limitations: Only three patients per response group were TCR-analyzed; validation needed.

The clonotype originates from a person aged 35-79 years with oral cavity squamous cell carcinoma. V gene TRBV2 combines with J gene TRBJ2-1; TRBD1 might be the D (6 bases). The sequencing here drew on PBMCs, taken after nivolumab (anti-PD-1) treatment. Here the CDR3 reads CASRGLGAVGNEQFF. The CDR3 region has the DNA TGTGCCAGCAGAGGATTGGGGGCTGTAGGCAATGAGCAGTTCTTC.